This T cell receptor (beta chain) was sequenced during a study of identical twins. MiXCR, run by TCRdb on the 5' RACE reads, gives a single entry per CDR3 protein. Of 250,000 or so distinct CDR3 sequences listed, approximately 6.8% are singletons. The CDR3 is 11 residues long. Trimming removed 5 bases from V and 0 bases from J, with 4 bases in between. Germline V gene data show CDR1 as DFQATT and CDR2 as SNEGSKA (reference sequence). A few counts support this clonotype. These same data were also listed under a study on yellow fever vaccine responses in identical twins.

The TCR sequence derives from a woman aged 18-35 years in good health. The chain combines TRBV20-1 with TRBJ1-1; no definite D call. Material: CD8+ T cells sorted from blood. Here the CDR3 reads CSALMNTEAFF. In DNA, the CDR3 is TGCAGTGCTTTGATGAACACTGAAGCTTTCTTT.